Sequencing of this TCR beta chain was carried out in a study of blood T cell repertoires in COVID-19. Repertoires were generated with immunoSEQ multiplex PCR, while TCRdb's copy carries only in-frame clones and drops some. The sample has around 360,000 clones, about 89% seen once. This clonotype originated in a woman between 25 and 40 years old with COVID-19, enrolled during active disease. Sequencing was carried out using peripheral blood.

CDR3 residues: CASTYSTGELFF. The DNA of the CDR3 is TGTGCCAGCACCTATAGCACCGGGGAGCTGTTTTTT. This chain links TRBV11-2 with TRBJ2-2, with D unresolved. CDR1 is SGHAT and CDR2 is FQNNGV in the germline V gene. The CDR3 runs to 12 residues. V gave up 7 bases and J gave up 4 bases, with 7 bases separating them.